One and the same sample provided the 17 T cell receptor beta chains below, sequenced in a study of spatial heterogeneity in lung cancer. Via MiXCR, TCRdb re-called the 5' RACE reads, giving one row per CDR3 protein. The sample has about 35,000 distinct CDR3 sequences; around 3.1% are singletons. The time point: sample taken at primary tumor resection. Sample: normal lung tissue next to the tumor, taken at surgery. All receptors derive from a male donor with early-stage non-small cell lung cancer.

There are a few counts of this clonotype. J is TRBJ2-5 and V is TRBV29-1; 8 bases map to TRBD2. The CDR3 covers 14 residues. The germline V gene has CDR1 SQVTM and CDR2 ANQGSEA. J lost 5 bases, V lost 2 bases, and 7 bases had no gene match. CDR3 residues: CSVERLAGGETQYF. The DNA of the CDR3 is TGCAGCGTTGAACGGCTAGCGGGCGGGGAGACCCAGTACTTC.

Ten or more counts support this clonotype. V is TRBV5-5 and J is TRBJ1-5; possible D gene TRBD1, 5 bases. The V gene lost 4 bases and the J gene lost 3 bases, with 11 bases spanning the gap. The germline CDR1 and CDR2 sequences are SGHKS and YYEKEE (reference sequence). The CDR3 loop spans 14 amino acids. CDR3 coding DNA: TGTGCCAGCAGCCTCGGACACTACAATCAGCCCCAGCATTTT. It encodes CASSLGHYNQPQHF.

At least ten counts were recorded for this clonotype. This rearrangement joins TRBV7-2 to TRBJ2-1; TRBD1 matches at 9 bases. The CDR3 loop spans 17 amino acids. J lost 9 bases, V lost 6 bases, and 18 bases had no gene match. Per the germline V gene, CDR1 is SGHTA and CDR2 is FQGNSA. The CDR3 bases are TGTGCCAGCAGTTACATTAGCCCGGGACAGGGTCTGGGTGAGCAGTTCTTC. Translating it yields CASSYISPGQGLGEQFF.

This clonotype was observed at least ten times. The CDR3 bases are TGTGCCAGCAGCGCAACAGGGGCTGGGGCCAACGTCCTGACTTTC. Protein product: CASSATGAGANVLTF. The chain has TRBV9 and TRBJ2-6, with 7 bases that match TRBD1. CDR1 is SGDLS and CDR2 is YYNGEE in the germline V gene. The junction had 2 bases not matched to a gene; V was cut back by 3 bases and J by 2 bases. This CDR3 has 15 residues.

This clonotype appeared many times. The CDR3 sequence is CASSDGLAGGETQYF. CDR3 nucleotide sequence: TGCGCCAGCAGTGACGGACTAGCGGGAGGAGAGACCCAGTACTTC. The chain is built from TRBV10-2 and TRBJ2-5, with 14 bases fitting TRBD2. The V gene end was trimmed by 3 bases and the J gene end by 4 bases; junction bases not matched to a gene: 1. Germline V lookup: CDR1 WSHSY, CDR2 SAAADI. There are 15 residues in the CDR3.

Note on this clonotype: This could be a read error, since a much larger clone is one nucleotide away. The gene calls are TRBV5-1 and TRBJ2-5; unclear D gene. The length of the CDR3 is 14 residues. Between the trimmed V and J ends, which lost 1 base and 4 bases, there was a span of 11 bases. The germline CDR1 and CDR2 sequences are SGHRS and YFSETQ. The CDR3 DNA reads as TGCGCCAGCAGCTTGATGGGTACGGGAGAGACCCAGTACTTC. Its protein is CASSLMGTGETQYF.

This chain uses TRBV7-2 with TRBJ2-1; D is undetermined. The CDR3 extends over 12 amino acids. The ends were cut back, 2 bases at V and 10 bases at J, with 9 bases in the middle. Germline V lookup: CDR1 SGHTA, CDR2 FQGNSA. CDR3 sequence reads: CASSLSEREQFF. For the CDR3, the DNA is TGTGCCAGCAGCTTATCGGAACGGGAGCAGTTCTTC.

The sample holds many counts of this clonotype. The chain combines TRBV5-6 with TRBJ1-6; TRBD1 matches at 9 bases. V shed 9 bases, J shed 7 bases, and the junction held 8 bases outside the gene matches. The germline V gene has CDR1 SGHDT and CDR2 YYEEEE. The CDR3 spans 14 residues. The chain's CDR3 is CATGTGKWNSPLHF. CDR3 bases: TGTGCCACCGGGACAGGGAAATGGAATTCACCCCTCCACTTT.

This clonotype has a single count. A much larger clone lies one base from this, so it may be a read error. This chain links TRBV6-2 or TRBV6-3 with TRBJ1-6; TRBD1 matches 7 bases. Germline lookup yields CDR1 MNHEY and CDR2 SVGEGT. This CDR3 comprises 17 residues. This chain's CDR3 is CASSTLIRGSGGSRLHF. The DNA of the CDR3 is TGTGCCAGCAGTACCCTCATCCGGGGGTCAGGGGGATCACGCCTCCACTTT.

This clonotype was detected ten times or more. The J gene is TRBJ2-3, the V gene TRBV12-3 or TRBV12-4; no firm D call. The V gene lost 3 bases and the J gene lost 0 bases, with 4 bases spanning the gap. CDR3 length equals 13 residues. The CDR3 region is CASSLGSTDTQYF. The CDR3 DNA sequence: TGTGCCAGCAGTTTGGGTAGCACAGATACGCAGTATTTT.

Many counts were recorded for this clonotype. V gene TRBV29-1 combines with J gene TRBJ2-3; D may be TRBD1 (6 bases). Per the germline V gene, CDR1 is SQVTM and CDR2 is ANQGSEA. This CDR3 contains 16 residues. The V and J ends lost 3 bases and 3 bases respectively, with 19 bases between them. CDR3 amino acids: CSVDGHRGLRTDTQYF. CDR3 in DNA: TGCAGCGTTGATGGACATAGGGGGTTGAGGACAGATACGCAGTATTTT.

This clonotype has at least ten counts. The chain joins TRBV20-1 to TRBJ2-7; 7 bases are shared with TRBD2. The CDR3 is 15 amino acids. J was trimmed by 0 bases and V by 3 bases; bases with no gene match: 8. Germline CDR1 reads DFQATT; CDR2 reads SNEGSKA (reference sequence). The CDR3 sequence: CSASTGLVSSYEQYF. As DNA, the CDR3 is TGCAGTGCTAGTACTGGACTAGTGAGCTCCTACGAGCAGTACTTC.

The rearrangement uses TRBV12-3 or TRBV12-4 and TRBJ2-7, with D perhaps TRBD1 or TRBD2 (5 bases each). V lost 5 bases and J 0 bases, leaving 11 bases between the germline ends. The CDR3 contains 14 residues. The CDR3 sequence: CASSLGRSSYEQYF. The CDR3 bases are TGTGCCAGCAGTCTGGGACGTAGCTCCTACGAGCAGTACTTC.

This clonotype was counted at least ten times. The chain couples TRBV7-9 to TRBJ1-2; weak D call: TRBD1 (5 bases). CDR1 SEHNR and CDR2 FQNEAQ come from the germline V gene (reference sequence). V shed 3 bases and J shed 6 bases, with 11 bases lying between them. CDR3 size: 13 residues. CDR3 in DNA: TGTGCCAGCAGCTTCAGCCGGGGCGATGGCTACACCTTC. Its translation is CASSFSRGDGYTF.

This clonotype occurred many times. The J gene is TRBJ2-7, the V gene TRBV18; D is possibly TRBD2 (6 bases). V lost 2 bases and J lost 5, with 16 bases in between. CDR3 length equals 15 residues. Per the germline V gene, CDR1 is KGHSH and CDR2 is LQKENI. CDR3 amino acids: CASSPSQGSGDEQYF. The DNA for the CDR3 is TGTGCCAGCTCACCATCTCAGGGTTCGGGGGACGAGCAGTACTTC.

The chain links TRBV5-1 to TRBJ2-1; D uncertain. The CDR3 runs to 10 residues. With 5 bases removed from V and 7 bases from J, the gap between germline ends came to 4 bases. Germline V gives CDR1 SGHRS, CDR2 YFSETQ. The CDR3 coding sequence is TGCGCCAGCAGAGGAAATGAGCAGTTCTTC. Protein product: CASRGNEQFF.

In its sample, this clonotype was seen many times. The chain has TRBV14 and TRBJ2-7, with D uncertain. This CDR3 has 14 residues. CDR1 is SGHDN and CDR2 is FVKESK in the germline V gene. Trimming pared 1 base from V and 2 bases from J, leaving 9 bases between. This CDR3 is CASSQASGTYEQYF. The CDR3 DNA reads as TGTGCCAGCAGCCAAGCCTCAGGAACCTACGAGCAGTACTTC.